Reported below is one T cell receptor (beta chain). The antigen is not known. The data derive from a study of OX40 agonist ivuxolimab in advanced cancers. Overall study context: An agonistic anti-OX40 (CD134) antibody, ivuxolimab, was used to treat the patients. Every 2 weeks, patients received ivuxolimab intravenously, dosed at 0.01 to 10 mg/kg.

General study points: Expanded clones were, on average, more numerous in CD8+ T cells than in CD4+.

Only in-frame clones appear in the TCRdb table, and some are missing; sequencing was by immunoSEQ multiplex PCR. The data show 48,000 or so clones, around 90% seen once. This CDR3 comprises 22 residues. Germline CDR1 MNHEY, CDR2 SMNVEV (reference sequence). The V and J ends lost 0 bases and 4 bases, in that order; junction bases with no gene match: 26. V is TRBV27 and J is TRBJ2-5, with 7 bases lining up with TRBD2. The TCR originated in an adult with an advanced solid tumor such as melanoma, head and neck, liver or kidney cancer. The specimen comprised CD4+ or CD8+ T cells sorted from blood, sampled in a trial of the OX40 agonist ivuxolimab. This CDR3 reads CASSLSPLGGGGTGHNGETQYF. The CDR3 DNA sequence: TGTGCCAGCAGTTTATCCCCGTTGGGCGGGGGTGGAACGGGCCACAACGGAGAGACCCAGTACTTC.